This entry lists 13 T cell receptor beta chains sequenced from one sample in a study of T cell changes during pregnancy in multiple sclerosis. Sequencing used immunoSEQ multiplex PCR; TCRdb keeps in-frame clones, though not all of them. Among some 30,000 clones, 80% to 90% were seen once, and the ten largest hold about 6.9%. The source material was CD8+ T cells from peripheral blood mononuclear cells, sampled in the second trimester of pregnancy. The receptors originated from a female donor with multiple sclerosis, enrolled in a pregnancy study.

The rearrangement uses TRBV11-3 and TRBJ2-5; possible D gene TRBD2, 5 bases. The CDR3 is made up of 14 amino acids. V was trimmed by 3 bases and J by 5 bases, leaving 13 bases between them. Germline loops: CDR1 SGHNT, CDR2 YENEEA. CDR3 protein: CASSLADYWETQYF. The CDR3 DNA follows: TGTGCCAGCAGCTTGGCCGACTACTGGGAGACCCAGTACTTC.

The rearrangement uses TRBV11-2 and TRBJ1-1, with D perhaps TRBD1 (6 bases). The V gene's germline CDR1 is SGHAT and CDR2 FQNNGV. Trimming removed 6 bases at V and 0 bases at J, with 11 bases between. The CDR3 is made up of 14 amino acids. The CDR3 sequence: CASRVDRLNTEAFF. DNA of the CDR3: TGTGCCAGCAGGGTCGACAGGTTGAACACTGAAGCTTTCTTT.

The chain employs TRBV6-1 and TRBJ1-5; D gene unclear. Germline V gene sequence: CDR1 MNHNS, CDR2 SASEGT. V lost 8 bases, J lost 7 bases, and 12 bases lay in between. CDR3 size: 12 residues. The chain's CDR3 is CASGRVGQPQHF. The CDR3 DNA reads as TGTGCCAGCGGGAGGGTGGGACAGCCCCAGCATTTT.

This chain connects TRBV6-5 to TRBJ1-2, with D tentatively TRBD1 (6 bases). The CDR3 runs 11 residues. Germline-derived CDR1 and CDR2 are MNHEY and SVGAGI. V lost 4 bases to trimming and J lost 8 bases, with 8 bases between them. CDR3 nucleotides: TGTGCCAGCAGTTCCACAGGGGGCTACACCTTC. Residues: CASSSTGGYTF.

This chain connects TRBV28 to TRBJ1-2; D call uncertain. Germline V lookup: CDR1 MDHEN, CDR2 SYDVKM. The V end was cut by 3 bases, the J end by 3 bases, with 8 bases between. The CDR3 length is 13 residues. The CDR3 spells CASSFRVYYGYTF. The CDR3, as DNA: TGTGCCAGCAGTTTTCGGGTTTACTATGGCTACACCTTC.

This CDR3 is CASSYQTGTASYEQYF. The CDR3 DNA sequence: TGTGCCAGCAGCTACCAAACCGGGACAGCGAGCTACGAGCAGTACTTC. This chain links TRBV28 with TRBJ2-7; TRBD1 aligns across 7 bases. V dropped 6 bases and J dropped 3; count of bases not matched to a gene: 14. Germline assignment: CDR1 MDHEN and CDR2 SYDVKM. This CDR3 spans 16 amino acids. Full variable domain (remainder filled in from reference TRBV28 and TRBJ2-7): DVKVTQSSRYLVKRTGEKVFLECVQDMDHENMFWYRQDPGLGLRLIYFSYDVKMKEKGDIPEGYSVSREKKERFSLILESASTNQTSMYLCASSYQTGTASYEQYFGPGTRLTVT.

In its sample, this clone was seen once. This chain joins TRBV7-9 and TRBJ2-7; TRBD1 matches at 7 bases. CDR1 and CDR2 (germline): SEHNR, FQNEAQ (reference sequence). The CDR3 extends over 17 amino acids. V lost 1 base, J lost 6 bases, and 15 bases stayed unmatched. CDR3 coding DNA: TGTGCCAGCAGCTTAGAAGTCGGCAGGGGGAATCCTTCCGAGCAGTACTTC. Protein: CASSLEVGRGNPSEQYF. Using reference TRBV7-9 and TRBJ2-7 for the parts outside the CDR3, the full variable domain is DTGVSQNPRHKITKRGQNVTFRCDPISEHNRLYWYRQTLGQGPEFLTYFQNEAQLEKSRLLSDRFSAERPKGSFSTLEIQRTEQGDSAMYLCASSLEVGRGNPSEQYFGPGTRLTVT.

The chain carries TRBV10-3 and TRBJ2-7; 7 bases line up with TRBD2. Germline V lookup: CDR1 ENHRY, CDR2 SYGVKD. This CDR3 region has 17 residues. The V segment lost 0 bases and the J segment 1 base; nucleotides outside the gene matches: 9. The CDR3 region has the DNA TGTGCCATCAGTGAGTCTGGGCTAGCGGCACATTCCTACGAGCAGTACTTC. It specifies CAISESGLAAHSYEQYF.

CDR3 DNA: TGTGCCAGCAGCGCCGGGGGGTCGAGGGATGGCTACACCTTC. It specifies CASSAGGSRDGYTF. The gene calls are TRBV7-9 and TRBJ1-2; a weak D match, TRBD1 (5 bases). The CDR3 extends over 14 amino acids. Trimming cost V 5 bases and J 6 bases, with 16 bases left between them. Germline CDR1 is SEHNR and CDR2 is FQNEAQ (reference sequence).

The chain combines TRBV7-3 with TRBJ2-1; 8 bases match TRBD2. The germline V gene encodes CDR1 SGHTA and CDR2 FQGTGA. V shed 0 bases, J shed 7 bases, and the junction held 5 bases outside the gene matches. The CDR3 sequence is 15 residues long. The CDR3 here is CASSLTSGVMNEQFF. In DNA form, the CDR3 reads TGTGCCAGCAGCTTAACTAGCGGGGTGATGAATGAGCAGTTCTTC.

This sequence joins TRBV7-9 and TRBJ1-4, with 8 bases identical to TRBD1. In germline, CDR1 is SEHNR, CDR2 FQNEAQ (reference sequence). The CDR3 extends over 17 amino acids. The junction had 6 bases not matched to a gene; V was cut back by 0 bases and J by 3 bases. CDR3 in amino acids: CASSLAAGGLANEKLFF. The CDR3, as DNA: TGTGCCAGCAGCTTAGCCGCAGGGGGCCTAGCTAATGAAAAACTGTTTTTT.

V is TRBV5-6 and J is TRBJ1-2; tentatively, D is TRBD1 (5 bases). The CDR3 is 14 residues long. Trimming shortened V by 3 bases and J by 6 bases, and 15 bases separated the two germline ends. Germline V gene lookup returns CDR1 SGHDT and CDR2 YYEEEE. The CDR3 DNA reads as TGTGCCAGCAGCTCCGGAGGGGAGCTCAATGGCTACACCTTC. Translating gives CASSSGGELNGYTF.

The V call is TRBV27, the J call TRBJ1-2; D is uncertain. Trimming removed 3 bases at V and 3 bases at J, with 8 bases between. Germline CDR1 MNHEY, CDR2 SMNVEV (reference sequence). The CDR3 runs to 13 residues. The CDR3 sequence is CASSFSTDYGYTF. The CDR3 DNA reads TGTGCCAGCAGTTTTAGTACCGACTATGGCTACACCTTC.